This TCR beta chain emerged from a study of blood T cell repertoires in COVID-19. Whole-study context: From the United States, Italy and Spain came samples of acute and convalescent COVID-19.

Generated by immunoSEQ multiplex PCR, the TCRdb table keeps only in-frame clones and is missing some. The sample includes a few hundred thousand clones, 88% of them seen just once. The CDR3 loop spans 13 amino acids. Germline CDR1 and CDR2: LNHDA and SQIVND (reference sequence). V was pared by 5 bases and J by 2 bases, with 10 bases between. Sequencing used PBMCs or T cells enriched from blood (not recorded which). The chain employs TRBV19 and TRBJ2-7; D perhaps matches TRBD1 (5 bases). The TCR originated in a young woman who had recovered from COVID-19. The CDR3 protein is CASSGAPAYEQYF. The CDR3 region has the DNA TGTGCCAGTAGTGGGGCCCCGGCCTACGAGCAGTACTTC.